The present T cell receptor (beta chain) was sequenced within a study of control samples from healthy donors and cancer patients. Measured with immunoSEQ multiplex PCR; TCRdb has only the in-frame clones, and not every one. The data show roughly 150,000 clones, more than 85% seen once. This CDR3 is built from 15 residues. V lost 10 bases and J lost 2; bases outside the gene matches: 12. Germline V lookup: CDR1 LNHDA, CDR2 SQIVND (reference sequence). What was sequenced was blood. The chain is built from TRBV19 and TRBJ2-5, with TRBD2 matching over 8 bases. The receptor was derived from a man between 50 and 59 years old in good health. This chain's CDR3 is CATAVLVAGQETQYF. The CDR3 DNA follows: TGTGCCACCGCGGTCTTGGTAGCGGGACAAGAGACCCAGTACTTC.